This section outlines one T cell receptor beta chain sequence together with its context. It lacks a known antigen. No base-level quality is on record; no much larger clone is a single base apart. TCRbeta CDR3 regions were amplified from genomic DNA by means of the immunoSEQ Assay, a bias-controlled multiplex PCR. As for the original processing: Nucleated cell counts per sample were estimated from amplification of reference gene primers within the assay. Sequence reads were collapsed and filtered to measure the absolute abundance of every unique TCRbeta CDR3 rearrangement. For each sample, productive Simpson clonality was calculated as the square root of Simpson's diversity index across productive rearrangements. In its TCRdb copy, this immuneACCESS table keeps in-frame sequences only and misses some clones. Where compared with another copy, unresolved V genes explain less than half of these, and the others have no known cause. The DNA gave D and trimming, while V, J and clone size come from that table. This sample gives 110,000 to 150,000 clones in total; approximately 84% of them show up just once. The leading ten clones occupy 1.5% to 2% of the sample.

Participants in the prospective study were aged about 18 to 90 years, lived in about two dozen United States geographic areas, and enrolled through a virtual design. In the prospective study, cohorts were assigned on the basis of participant-reported clinical history obtained from a screening survey and a study questionnaire. A participant counted as exposed if, within 2 weeks of entering the study, that participant had been in contact with someone who had a PCR-confirmed or clinician-diagnosed COVID-19 case. Mobile phlebotomists in the prospective study collected whole blood, serum and a nasopharyngeal or oropharyngeal swab from every participant. Over a roughly 2-month period, participants in the prospective study had the option of providing additional blood draws and questionnaires. Blood samples from the prospective study were shipped frozen or at room temperature prior to DNA extraction. Inclusive of the bounding cysteine and phenylalanine, the CDR3 is 13 residues long. The retained sequence is limited to the CDR3, 39 bases, with the frame set at the first base. CDR1 and CDR2, looked up from the germline V gene (reference sequence), are DFQATT and SNEGSKA. The junction shows trimming of 3 bases on V and 4 bases on J, plus 12 bases between the germline ends.

These data come from a study of blood T cell repertoires in COVID-19 (dated by TCRdb to the early 2020s). With respect to the entire study: Samples from collaborators originated in the United States, Italy and Spain and spanned both the acute and convalescent phases of COVID-19. The dataset comprised deeply sampled blood TCRbeta repertoires from subjects exposed to, actively infected with, or recovered from COVID-19. The prospective study material was composed of cDNA or gDNA derived from T cells, B-cell-depleted T cells, or PBMCs. Nearly every sample came with metadata listing a de-identified subject ID, COVID-19 status, age in years and sex. The samples were drawn from two sources: the first 160 participants of the ongoing ImmuneRACE study, and 1,254 subjects contributed by 6 global collaborators. HLA class I and class II types, where available, came from metadata supplied by the sample provider rather than from assay-based typing. The repertoires were made available in a free public database intended to serve as a resource for research on the immune response to SARS-CoV-2. What the study reported, not specific to this receptor: How much clinical and demographic metadata was included differed by source and by participant, and the metadata was provided uncurated.

The source is a woman aged 18-35 years who had been exposed to COVID-19. This chain joins TRBV20-1 to TRBJ1-2, with TRBD1 perhaps the D gene, on 6 matching bases. Sequenced material: PBMCs or T cells enriched from blood (not recorded which). The CDR3 protein sequence reads: CSASKAGVYGYTF. The nucleotide sequence is TGCAGTGCTAGTAAGGCAGGGGTCTATGGCTACACCTTC.